These 11 T cell receptor beta chains came from one sample sequenced in a study of T cells in Graves' hyperthyroidism and ophthalmopathy. Amplification yielded TCR beta CDR3 regions, with RNA transcripts as the source. The HTBI primer set was used in a first-round RT-PCR of the TCR CDR3. TCRdb recomputed calls from the multiplex PCR reads with MiXCR, one row per CDR3 protein. The repertoire has hundreds of thousands of distinct CDR3 sequences, over 40% of them found once; the top ten carry roughly 6.5%. Sequencing was done on a sample of peripheral blood or thyroid tissue (not recorded which). All receptors come from an adult man with Graves' disease, either hyperthyroidism or ophthalmopathy (not recorded which).

The table lists this clonotype with many counts. The gene calls are TRBV7-2 and TRBJ2-5; 7 bases line up with TRBD1. Germline CDR1 reads SGHTA; CDR2 reads FQGNSA. The CDR3 runs to 15 residues. With V trimmed by 5 bases and J by 0 bases, 6 bases remained unmatched. CDR3 sequence reads: CASSTTTGNQETQYF. In nucleotides, the CDR3 is TGTGCCAGCAGCACCACGACAGGGAACCAAGAGACCCAGTACTTC.

The V call is TRBV5-1, the J call TRBJ2-2; 9 bases map to TRBD2. Germline assignment: CDR1 SGHRS and CDR2 YFSETQ. V lost 4 bases and J lost 4; bases outside the gene matches: 11. The CDR3 runs 17 residues. CDR3 residues: CASSRVAGGPGTGELFF. The DNA for the CDR3 is TGCGCCAGCAGCCGAGTGGCGGGAGGGCCGGGCACCGGGGAGCTGTTTTTT.

This clonotype has only a few counts. The rearrangement links TRBV9 to TRBJ2-7; TRBD1 agrees at 8 bases. The junction had 6 bases not matched to a gene; V was cut back by 4 bases and J by 0 bases. The germline gives CDR1 SGDLS, CDR2 YYNGEE. The CDR3 has 15 residues. The CDR3 sequence: CASSPSGTGSYEQYF. In DNA form, the CDR3 reads TGTGCCAGCAGCCCCTCCGGGACAGGCTCCTACGAGCAGTACTTC.

In this sample, this clonotype turned up once. With a much larger clone just one base away, this may be a read error. The V and J genes are TRBV9 and TRBJ1-4, with D possibly TRBD1 on 5 matching bases. Germline-derived CDR1 and CDR2 are SGDLS and YYNGEE. This CDR3 has 13 residues. Deletions cut 1 base from V and 10 bases from J, with 11 bases between. The CDR3 region is CASSVSGEGKLFF. DNA for the CDR3: TGTGCCAGCAGCGTATCGGGGGAGGGAAAACTGTTTTTT.

Worth noting for this clonotype: Its ends do not fully match the called genes, so a read error is possible. The V call is TRBV20-1, the J call TRBJ2-5; D is undetermined. This CDR3 is built from 12 residues. Germline V gene lookup returns CDR1 DFQATT and CDR2 SNEGSKA (reference sequence). DNA for the CDR3: TGCAGTGCTAGAGATCCCCTAGAGACCCAGCACTTC. It codes for CSARDPLETQHF.

This clonotype was recorded at least ten times. This chain uses TRBV24-1 with TRBJ1-2; no firm D call. Germline values: CDR1 KGHDR, CDR2 SFDVKD. The germline V and J ends were trimmed by 1 base and 3 bases, with 5 bases remaining between them. The CDR3 contains 13 residues. The CDR3 here is CATSDFGDYGYTF. CDR3 in DNA: TGTGCCACCAGTGATTTTGGGGACTATGGCTACACCTTC.

Regarding this clonotype: One junction end disagrees with the germline gene, perhaps due to a read error. J is TRBJ1-2 and V is TRBV7-1; D might be TRBD1 (5 bases). TRBV7-1 is an open reading frame, and its role is uncertain. There are 17 residues in the CDR3. The CDR3 DNA sequence: TGTGCCAGCAGCCCAGCGGGGGGACCGGGTAGTTACTATGGCTACACCTTC. Translation gives CASSPAGGPGSYYGYTF.

This clonotype turned up a few times. The gene calls are TRBV6-1 and TRBJ1-6, with TRBD1 identical over 11 bases. CDR1 and CDR2 (germline): MNHNS, SASEGT. The J segment lost 8 bases and the V segment lost 0 bases, leaving 12 bases of the junction unmatched. The CDR3 covers 19 residues. The CDR3 is CASSEAWGQGVGVDSPLHF. As DNA, the CDR3 is TGTGCCAGCAGTGAAGCGTGGGGACAGGGGGTCGGAGTTGATTCACCCCTCCACTTT.

This chain connects TRBV10-3 to TRBJ2-3; 8 bases fit TRBD2. V lost 0 bases and J lost 1; bases outside the gene matches: 0. This CDR3 has 15 residues. Germline CDR1 reads ENHRY; CDR2 reads SYGVKD. In DNA form, the CDR3 reads TGTGCCATCAGTGAGTCTAGCGGGGGCACAGATACGCAGTATTTT. Translation gives CAISESSGGTDTQYF.

A remark on this clonotype: This may be a read error: a much more frequent sequence differs by one nucleotide. The gene calls are TRBV15 and TRBJ2-5, with 8 bases matching TRBD2. The ends lost 5 bases at V and 4 bases at J; junction bases unmatched: 6. Germline lookup yields CDR1 LNHNV and CDR2 YYDKDF (reference sequence). CDR3 length: 14 amino acids. CDR3 sequence reads: CATSREGFRETQYF. DNA of the CDR3: TGTGCCACCAGCCGGGAGGGCTTCCGAGAGACCCAGTACTTC.

For this clonotype: Given the absence of the conserved phenylalanine or tryptophan at the CDR3 end, a read error is likely. The DNA is omitted, as the CDR3 cannot be located on it reliably, and the CDR3 follows TCRdb's listing. This chain joins TRBV25-1 and TRBJ1-3; TRBD1, as called in the table, went unchecked against the DNA. Germline CDR1 reads MGHDK; CDR2 reads SYGVNS. The CDR3 is 8 residues long, ends included. The CDR3 region is CASSVAGA.